This TCR beta chain comes out of a study of blood T cell repertoires in COVID-19. Study-wide background: Both acute and convalescent COVID-19 samples were obtained from the United States, Italy and Spain. The cDNA or gDNA used as material had been derived from T cells, B-cell-depleted T cells, or PBMCs.

CDR3 length: 15 residues. Germline V gene data show CDR1 as KGHSH and CDR2 as LQKENI. V shed 1 base and J shed 8 bases, with 15 bases lying between them. In the study's own analysis: Amplification of reference gene primers provided the estimated nucleated cell counts. Some clones are missing from TCRdb's copy, which holds only in-frame ones; the method was immunoSEQ multiplex PCR. Clone size and the V and J calls come from that table; the DNA yielded D and trimming. Counted here are 150,000 to 200,000 clones, 75% to 90% occurring once; the ten biggest clones make up roughly 8.2%. Sequenced sample: peripheral blood. V usage is TRBV18 and J usage is TRBJ2-1, with TRBD1 as a possible D gene (6 bases). The receptor was derived from a woman aged 55 to 70 with acute or convalescent COVID-19. The CDR3 spells CASSPRPAGADEQFF. The CDR3 DNA sequence: TGTGCCAGCTCACCACGGCCGGCAGGGGCAGATGAGCAGTTCTTC.